Listed below are T cell receptor beta chains from one sample, sequenced in a study of T cells in Graves' hyperthyroidism and ophthalmopathy. TCRdb analysed the multiplex PCR reads with MiXCR anew, one entry per CDR3 protein. The sample lists more than 550,000 distinct CDR3 sequences; 45% were seen once. The sequencing sample was made of peripheral blood or thyroid tissue (not recorded which). Receptors were obtained from an adult man with Graves' disease, either hyperthyroidism or ophthalmopathy (not recorded which). CDR3s include the opening cysteine and the closing phenylalanine or tryptophan. D genes are given only for firm matches. Clone size is shown for a subset of rows, as once, few, many or a class of expanded clone.

d_call,v_call,cdr3_length,clone_size,j_call,cdr3_nt,cdr3_aa
NA,TRBV20-1,15,few,TRBJ1-5,TGCAGTGCTAGGGATCCGGGACAACACAATCAGCCCCAGCATTTT,CSARDPGQHNQPQHF
NA,TRBV5-1,16,NA,TRBJ1-1,TGCGCCAGCAGCCCGGTGGCGGCCATTATGAACACTGAAGCTTTCTTT,CASSPVAAIMNTEAFF
TRBD1,TRBV19,17,NA,TRBJ2-6,TGTGCCAGTAGTTTGACAGGGATTGGAACTGGGGCCAACGTCCTGACTTTC,CASSLTGIGTGANVLTF
NA,TRBV24-1,15,NA,TRBJ2-2,TGTGCCACCAGGGCCGGGCAGGATAACACCGGGGAGCTGTTTTTT,CATRAGQDNTGELFF
NA,TRBV20-1,14,few,TRBJ1-2,TGCAGTGCTCCGTGGCCCCGAGGGAACTATGGCTACACCTTC,CSAPWPRGNYGYTF
TRBD1,TRBV7-9,14,few,TRBJ1-2,TGTGCCAGCAGTCGAGGGACAGGGGACTATGGCTACACCTTC,CASSRGTGDYGYTF
NA,TRBV2,15,NA,TRBJ2-5,TGTGCCAGCAGTTATGACTGGGGACGGGGGAAGACCCAGTACTTC,CASSYDWGRGKTQYF
NA,TRBV7-9,14,many,TRBJ1-4,TGTGCCAGCAGCCCCTCGGGAGAGGGTGAAAAACTGTTTTTT,CASSPSGEGEKLFF
TRBD2,TRBV7-2,14,NA,TRBJ2-7,TGTGCCAGCAGCCGGACTAGCGGGAGATCCGAGCAGTACTTC,CASSRTSGRSEQYF
NA,TRBV5-6,13,NA,TRBJ2-7,TGTGCCTGGAGATGGGGGAGCGGGTACGAGCAGTACTTC,CAWRWGSGYEQYF
TRBD2,TRBV4-3,15,NA,TRBJ2-7,TGCGCCAGCAGCCAAGGATGGCTAGCGGGGGACGAGCAGTACTTC,CASSQGWLAGDEQYF
TRBD1,TRBV20-1,12,many,TRBJ2-5,TGCAGTGTGGGACAGTTGGGCCAGACCCAGTACTTC,CSVGQLGQTQYF
TRBD1,TRBV12-3/TRBV12-4,15,NA,TRBJ1-3,TGTGCCAACCTACAGGGGTCGAGCTCTGGAAACACCATATATTTT,CANLQGSSSGNTIYF
NA,TRBV7-9,12,many,TRBJ1-1,TGTGCCAGCAGCCTTAAGAACACTGAAGCTTTCTTT,CASSLKNTEAFF
TRBD1,TRBV5-1,15,few,TRBJ2-7,TGCGCCAGCAGCGGAGCGGGACAGGGGGCATACGAGCAGTACTTC,CASSGAGQGAYEQYF
NA,TRBV6-1,17,few,TRBJ1-5,TGTGCCAGCAGTGAGAGTTGGCAGATCAATAGCAATCAGCCCCAGCATTTT,CASSESWQINSNQPQHF
NA,TRBV7-9,12,NA,TRBJ1-1,TGTGCCAGCAGTTTCACCCGGAGGGGGGCTTTCTTT,CASSFTRRGAFF
TRBD1,TRBV7-9,14,NA,TRBJ2-5,TGTGCCAGCAGCTCCAAACAGGGGGCGGAGACCCAGTACTTC,CASSSKQGAETQYF
NA,TRBV7-2,14,few,TRBJ1-2,TGTGCCAGCAGCTTAGACAGGAGATTCTATGGCTACACCTTC,CASSLDRRFYGYTF
TRBD2,TRBV11-1,17,NA,TRBJ2-3,TGTGCCAGCAGCCCCACTAGCGGGAGGGCCCCCACAGATACGCAGTATTTT,CASSPTSGRAPTDTQYF
NA,TRBV9,11,many,TRBJ1-2,TGTGCCAGCAGCGGTAGCGGAGGTCCTTACTTC,CASSGSGGPYF
NA,TRBV9,16,few,TRBJ1-5,TGTGCCAGCAGTCCAGCCCAGGGGAGGATCAATCAGCCCCAGCATTTT,CASSPAQGRINQPQHF
NA,TRBV2,15,few,TRBJ1-5,TGTGCCAGCAGTTACTCGTTGGGGTCCAATCAGCCCCAGCATTTT,CASSYSLGSNQPQHF
TRBD1,TRBV9,15,NA,TRBJ2-7,TGTGCCAGCAGCCCACGGGACAGCTATATCTACGAGCAGTACTTC,CASSPRDSYIYEQYF
NA,TRBV20-1,14,few,TRBJ1-5,TGCAGTGCTAGAGGTCAGGGAAGGGGGCAGCCCCAGCATTTT,CSARGQGRGQPQHF